This note documents a single TCR beta chain sequence. Its antigen is unknown. The PCR made use of 60 Vbeta and 13 Jbeta primers. Assay: immunoSEQ multiplex PCR; the TCRdb copy retains only in-frame clones and omits some. The sample includes 130,000 to 150,000 clones, roughly 76% of them seen just once. The data derive from a study of cytomegalovirus exposure and HLA in healthy donors. Whole-study context: Membership in the Caucasian-associated ancestry cluster was found for about four fifths of nearly 400 genotyped donors. Study results and caveats: Presence/absence analyses assumed roughly uniform sequencing depth across donors, which may not hold.

The sequence was collected from a man younger than 35 in good health and CMV-seronegative. Sequenced sample: PBMCs.

CDR3 in amino acids: CASSNAGTSGSSYNEQFF. CDR3 sequence (DNA): TGTGCCAGCAGCAACGCCGGGACTAGCGGTAGCTCCTACAATGAGCAGTTCTTC. The chain couples TRBV5-6 to TRBJ2-1; 11 bases agree with TRBD2. There are 18 residues in the CDR3. Germline V lookup: CDR1 SGHDT, CDR2 YYEEEE. V dropped 4 bases and J dropped 0; count of bases not matched to a gene: 9.